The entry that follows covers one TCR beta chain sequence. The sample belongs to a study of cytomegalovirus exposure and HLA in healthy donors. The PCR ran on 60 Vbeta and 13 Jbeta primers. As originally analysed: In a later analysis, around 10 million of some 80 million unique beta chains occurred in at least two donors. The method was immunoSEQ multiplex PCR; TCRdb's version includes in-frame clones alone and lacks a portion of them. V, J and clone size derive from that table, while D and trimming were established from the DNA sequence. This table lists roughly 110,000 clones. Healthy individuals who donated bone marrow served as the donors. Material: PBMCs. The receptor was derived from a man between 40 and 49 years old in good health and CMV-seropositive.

This chain's CDR3 is CASSLVGIRGEQYF. For the CDR3, the DNA is TGCGCCAGCAGCTTGGTAGGAATACGGGGGGAGCAGTACTTC. This chain joins TRBV5-1 and TRBJ2-7, with D possibly TRBD2 on 6 matching bases. With 0 bases removed from V and 7 bases from J, the gap between germline ends came to 14 bases. The CDR3 is made up of 14 amino acids. CDR1 is SGHRS and CDR2 is YFSETQ in the germline V gene. The full variable domain, with the rest looked up from reference TRBV5-1 and TRBJ2-7, is KAGVTQTPRYLIKTRGQQVTLSCSPISGHRSVSWYQQTPGQGLQFLFEYFSETQRNKGNFPGRFSGRQFSNSRSEMNVSTLELGDSALYLCASSLVGIRGEQYFGPGTRLTVT.